These 30 T cell receptor beta chains originate from one sample sequenced in a study of CXCR4 blockade with PD-1 therapy in pancreatic cancer. Method: immunoSEQ multiplex PCR; TCRdb's copy keeps in-frame clones and lacks some. The table has approximately 1,500 clones, over 40% seen once. The sequencing sample was made of tumor tissue. The receptors here all came from a human donor with pancreatic ductal adenocarcinoma.

The chain joins TRBV15 to TRBJ2-1; D tentatively fits TRBD1 or TRBD2 (5 bases each). The CDR3 runs to 16 residues. V lost 0 bases to trimming and J lost 3 bases, with 12 bases between them. Per the germline V gene, CDR1 is LNHNV and CDR2 is YYDKDF (reference sequence). CDR3 nucleotide sequence: TGTGCCACCAGCAGAGATTTTGGGACCAACTACAATGAGCAGTTCTTC. This encodes CATSRDFGTNYNEQFF.

A remark on this clone: Other DNA sequences in the sample encode the same CDR3. The chain carries TRBV28 and TRBJ1-2; a possible D gene is TRBD1 (5 bases). There are 14 residues in the CDR3. Trimming removed 5 bases from V and 2 bases from J, with 12 bases in between. The germline CDR1 and CDR2 sequences are MDHEN and SYDVKM. In nucleotides, the CDR3 is TGTGCCAGCAGTCCTGGGACGGCGAACTATGGCTACACCTTC. Its protein product is CASSPGTANYGYTF.

The J gene is TRBJ2-5, the V gene TRBV19; tentatively, D is TRBD2 (6 bases). The CDR3 has 11 amino acids. Germline CDR1 is LNHDA and CDR2 is SQIVND (reference sequence). Trimming cost V 6 bases and J 5 bases, with 7 bases left between them. The CDR3: CASSGGETQYF. CDR3 nucleotides: TGTGCCAGTAGCGGAGGGGAGACCCAGTACTTC.

The V and J genes are TRBV6-4 and TRBJ1-5, with D possibly being TRBD1 (6 bases). Germline V gene sequence: CDR1 MRHNA, CDR2 SNTAGT. The CDR3 consists of 16 residues. V was clipped by 5 bases and J by 4 bases, with 18 bases between them. DNA for the CDR3: TGTGCCAGCAGTTTCTCGTCGGGGGCTCGGAATCAGCCCCAGCATTTT. This translates into CASSFSSGARNQPQHF.

This clone was seen more than once but under ten times. This chain uses TRBV19 with TRBJ2-5, with TRBD2 identical over 9 bases. The CDR3 covers 15 residues. The germline CDR1 and CDR2 sequences are LNHDA and SQIVND (reference sequence). J was trimmed by 5 bases and V by 4 bases; bases with no gene match: 8. This chain's CDR3 is CASSKTSGSLETQYF. In DNA form, the CDR3 reads TGTGCCAGTAGTAAGACTAGCGGCTCTTTGGAGACCCAGTACTTC.

CDR3 in DNA: TGTGCCAGTAGTATCAGACAGGGGGCGAGCACTGAAGCTTTCTTT. Residues: CASSIRQGASTEAFF. V usage is TRBV19 and J usage is TRBJ1-1; 10 bases agree with TRBD1. The germline CDR1 and CDR2 sequences are LNHDA and SQIVND (reference sequence). V trimming: 3 bases; J trimming: 4 bases; junction bases outside the gene matches: 5. This CDR3 is built from 15 residues.

The rearrangement joins TRBV29-1 to TRBJ1-1, with a possible D match to TRBD1 (5 bases). The germline V gene has CDR1 SQVTM and CDR2 ANQGSEA. There are 15 residues in the CDR3. V was cut by 5 bases and J by 0 bases, with 16 bases left in between. This chain's CDR3 is CSVRAGWAMNTEAFF. The CDR3 DNA follows: TGCAGCGTTAGGGCAGGGTGGGCGATGAACACTGAAGCTTTCTTT.

The J gene is TRBJ2-3, the V gene TRBV19; the D gene is possibly TRBD2 (6 bases). Germline V lookup: CDR1 LNHDA, CDR2 SQIVND (reference sequence). This CDR3 is 15 amino acids long. Deletions cut 4 bases from V and 1 base from J, with 12 bases between. The CDR3: CASSTGGAGTDTQYF. In DNA form, the CDR3 reads TGTGCCAGTAGTACCGGAGGGGCGGGCACAGATACGCAGTATTTT. Supplemented by reference TRBV19 and TRBJ2-3, the full variable domain reads DGGITQSPKYLFRKEGQNVTLSCEQNLNHDAMYWYRQDPGQGLRLIYYSQIVNDFQKGDIAEGYSVSREKKESFPLTVTSAQKNPTAFYLCASSTGGAGTDTQYFGPGTRLTVL.

This clone has just a few counts. This chain connects TRBV18 to TRBJ2-1, with D maybe TRBD1 (6 bases). V lost 5 bases and J lost 5, with 7 bases in between. The CDR3 loop spans 12 amino acids. Germline V gene lookup returns CDR1 KGHSH and CDR2 LQKENI. DNA for the CDR3: TGTGCCAGCTCATCAGGGGACAATGAGCAGTTCTTC. Its protein product is CASSSGDNEQFF.

The rearrangement uses TRBV2 and TRBJ1-4; maybe TRBD1 (5 bases). The CDR3 runs 15 residues. In germline, CDR1 is SNHLY, CDR2 FYNNEI. V shed 6 bases and J shed 0 bases, with 11 bases lying between them. CDR3 bases: TGTGCCAGCAGGAGACAGAGCGCAACTAATGAAAAACTGTTTTTT. Translated, it gives CASRRQSATNEKLFF. The whole variable domain, filled in from reference TRBV2 and TRBJ1-4, reads EPEVTQTPSHQVTQMGQEVILRCVPISNHLYFYWYRQILGQKVEFLVSFYNNEISEKSEIFDDQFSVERPDGSNFTLKIRSTKLEDSAMYFCASRRQSATNEKLFFGSGTQLSVL.

The chain uses TRBV14 and TRBJ2-7, with TRBD2 identical over 9 bases. There are 17 residues in the CDR3. The V and J ends lost 3 bases and 3 bases, in that order; junction bases with no gene match: 12. CDR1 SGHDN and CDR2 FVKESK come from the germline V gene. CDR3 region: CASSHRSGRNWHYEQYF. Here the CDR3 DNA reads TGTGCCAGCAGCCATCGAAGCGGGAGGAATTGGCACTACGAGCAGTACTTC.

This clone appeared a few times. This sequence joins TRBV18 and TRBJ1-1; D is undetermined. Trimming left V 4 bases short and J 2 bases short, with 11 bases between. This CDR3 region has 14 residues. Germline CDR1 KGHSH, CDR2 LQKENI. For the CDR3, the DNA is TGTGCCAGCTCACAAAACTCATACAACACTGAAGCTTTCTTT. It yields the protein CASSQNSYNTEAFF.

In its sample, this clone is medium-sized (0.01 to 0.1%). The chain employs TRBV4-1 and TRBJ1-6; TRBD1 aligns across 7 bases. The junction had 9 bases not matched to a gene; V was cut back by 1 base and J by 12 bases. In germline, CDR1 is MGHRA, CDR2 YSYEKL. The CDR3 extends over 15 amino acids. CDR3 nucleotides: TGCGCCAGCAGCCAAGGAAGGGGGCCCAACGAACCCCTCCACTTT. Its protein is CASSQGRGPNEPLHF.

This rearrangement joins TRBV11-3 to TRBJ2-2; no reliable D call. V was clipped by 0 bases and J by 3 bases, with 5 bases between them. Germline-derived CDR1 and CDR2 are SGHNT and YENEEA. CDR3 length equals 14 residues. CDR3 loop: CASSLDRDTGELFF. DNA for the CDR3: TGTGCCAGCAGCTTAGATCGGGACACCGGGGAGCTGTTTTTT.

In DNA form, the CDR3 reads TGTGCCAGTAGTGAATTAGCGGGAGTGACCCACTACGAGCAGTACTTC. Translated, it gives CASSELAGVTHYEQYF. The V gene is TRBV19, the J gene TRBJ2-7; 9 positions agree with TRBD2. Germline V gene sequence: CDR1 LNHDA, CDR2 SQIVND (reference sequence). This CDR3 is built from 16 residues. Unmatched junction bases numbered 11, after V lost 5 bases and J lost 3 bases.

The chain links TRBV6-8 to TRBJ2-1; TRBD2 is a possible D gene (6 bases). The CDR3 is 14 residues long. Trimming removed 6 bases at V and 5 bases at J, with 14 bases between. CDR1 and CDR2 (germline): MNHGY, SAAAGT. CDR3 DNA sequence: TGTGCCAGCAGGCGGGACCCTTCCCACAATGAGCAGTTCTTC. It is translated as CASRRDPSHNEQFF.

By proportion, this clone is large. V usage is TRBV19 and J usage is TRBJ1-6, with D unresolved. CDR1 and CDR2 from the germline V gene are LNHDA and SQIVND (reference sequence). The CDR3 runs 14 residues. Trimming took 5 bases from V and 9 from J, leaving 14 bases between them. The CDR3 loop reads CASSAAVGGSPLHF. CDR3 DNA sequence: TGTGCCAGTAGTGCCGCAGTAGGAGGTTCACCCCTCCACTTT.

The J gene is TRBJ1-1, the V gene TRBV6-8, with D possibly matching TRBD1 (6 bases). The CDR3 covers 14 residues. The V end lost 10 bases, the J end lost 4 bases, and 19 bases lay between the germline ends. Germline values: CDR1 MNHGY, CDR2 SAAAGT. The CDR3 sequence is CAISYRASGTEAFF. CDR3 DNA: TGTGCCATCAGCTACAGGGCGTCGGGCACTGAAGCTTTCTTT.

The genes are TRBV25-1 and TRBJ1-1; D gene uncertain. Germline V gene data show CDR1 as MGHDK and CDR2 as SYGVNS. V was trimmed by 5 bases and J by 1 base, leaving 14 bases between them. The CDR3 is made up of 15 amino acids. CDR3 region: CASSPQNDWNTEAFF. The CDR3, as DNA: TGTGCCAGCAGTCCACAAAACGACTGGAACACTGAAGCTTTCTTT.

Here the CDR3 DNA reads TGTGCCAGTAGTATGGGACAGATTCACTACGAGCAGTACTTC. Amino acids: CASSMGQIHYEQYF. This chain links TRBV19 with TRBJ2-7, with 7 bases matching TRBD1. CDR1 LNHDA and CDR2 SQIVND come from the germline V gene (reference sequence). This CDR3 has 14 amino acids. V trimming: 3 bases; J trimming: 3 bases; junction bases outside the gene matches: 5.

By proportion, this clone is medium-sized. J is TRBJ2-3 and V is TRBV11-3; D uncertain. The germline gives CDR1 SGHNT, CDR2 YENEEA. The CDR3 consists of 14 residues. The V end lost 3 bases, the J end lost 2 bases, and 9 bases lay between the germline ends. The CDR3 coding sequence is TGTGCCAGCAGCTTGGATGTTTTCACAGATACGCAGTATTTT. Translation gives CASSLDVFTDTQYF.

V is TRBV18 and J is TRBJ2-1; D call uncertain. The CDR3 is made up of 13 amino acids. Trimming left V 3 bases short and J 6 bases short, with 9 bases between. Germline-derived CDR1 and CDR2 are KGHSH and LQKENI. The DNA of the CDR3 is TGTGCCAGCTCACCGCTAGGACGCAATGAGCAGTTCTTC. Translating gives CASSPLGRNEQFF.

The table lists this clone with a few counts. The rearrangement uses TRBV25-1 and TRBJ2-3; TRBD2 agrees at 10 bases. Germline V gene sequence: CDR1 MGHDK, CDR2 SYGVNS. J gave up 2 bases and V 1 base, and 6 bases lay outside the gene matches. This CDR3 region has 17 residues. The CDR3 sequence: CASSELKLAGPTDTQYF. The CDR3 DNA reads as TGTGCCAGCAGTGAATTAAAACTAGCGGGACCCACAGATACGCAGTATTTT. Full variable domain (outside the CDR3, taken from reference TRBV25-1 and TRBJ2-3): EADIYQTPRYLVIGTGKKITLECSQTMGHDKMYWYQQDPGMELHLIHYSYGVNSTEKGDLSSESTVSRIRTEHFPLTLESARPSHTSQYLCASSELKLAGPTDTQYFGPGTRLTVL.

The chain links TRBV19 to TRBJ2-1; D unclear. V gave up 5 bases and J gave up 8 bases, with 16 bases separating them. Germline CDR1 is LNHDA and CDR2 is SQIVND (reference sequence). The CDR3 is 14 amino acids. CDR3 region: CASSPWSGPHEQFF. The DNA for the CDR3 is TGTGCCAGTAGTCCCTGGTCCGGCCCCCATGAGCAGTTCTTC.

The sample holds a few counts of this clone. The chain uses TRBV6-8 and TRBJ2-1; possibly TRBD1 for D (6 bases). The V gene lost 10 bases and the J gene lost 6 bases, with 13 bases spanning the gap. CDR1 and CDR2 from the germline V gene are MNHGY and SAAAGT. This CDR3 has 12 amino acids. The CDR3 region has the DNA TGTGCCACCTTAACAGGGCCCAATGAGCAGTTCTTC. Translation: CATLTGPNEQFF.

The genes are TRBV30 and TRBJ1-2; D ambiguous. Trimming pared 0 bases from V and 6 bases from J, leaving 14 bases between. There are 14 residues in the CDR3. The germline V gene encodes CDR1 GTSNPN and CDR2 SVGIG (reference sequence). CDR3 sequence (DNA): TGTGCCTGGAGTGTACATCTTAGAGGCAATGGCTACACCTTC. Protein product: CAWSVHLRGNGYTF.

The chain recombines TRBV19 with TRBJ1-2; D is possibly TRBD1 (6 bases). The ends were cut back, 3 bases at V and 6 bases at J, with 11 bases in the middle. The CDR3 is 13 amino acids. The germline V gene encodes CDR1 LNHDA and CDR2 SQIVND (reference sequence). The CDR3 coding sequence is TGTGCCAGTAGTATCGGGGGGGCGGATGGCTACACCTTC. Protein product: CASSIGGADGYTF.

The gene calls are TRBV29-1 and TRBJ1-2; 8 nucleotides match TRBD1. After removal of 5 bases from V and 8 bases from J, the junction contained 7 bases not matched to a gene. From germline, CDR1 is SQVTM and CDR2 ANQGSEA. The CDR3 is made up of 12 amino acids. CDR3 residues: CSVPATGVGYTF. For the CDR3, the DNA is TGCAGCGTTCCGGCGACAGGGGTGGGCTACACCTTC. The complete variable domain, with remaining parts taken from reference TRBV29-1 and TRBJ1-2, reads SAVISQKPSRDICQRGTSLTIQCQVDSQVTMMFWYRQQPGQSLTLIATANQGSEATYESGFVIDKFPISRPNLTFSTLTVSNMSPEDSSIYLCSVPATGVGYTFGSGTRLTVV.

This clone is medium-sized within its sample. This chain joins TRBV4-1 and TRBJ2-3; no reliable D call. Trimming cost V 0 bases and J 1 base, with 8 bases left between them. The CDR3 has 15 amino acids. Per the germline V gene, CDR1 is MGHRA and CDR2 is YSYEKL. The CDR3, as DNA: TGCGCCAGCAGCCAAGAGGGTGCGCGCACAGATACGCAGTATTTT. It codes for CASSQEGARTDTQYF.

This clone was observed a few times. This chain connects TRBV9 to TRBJ2-7; a weak D match, TRBD1 (5 bases). The CDR3 length is 14 residues. Germline CDR1 SGDLS, CDR2 YYNGEE. Trimming stripped 0 bases from V and 6 bases from J, with 13 bases between. For the CDR3, the DNA is TGTGCCAGCAGCGTAGGGGGCCCGGGTGGCGAGCAGTACTTC. Amino acids: CASSVGGPGGEQYF. Full variable domain (remainder filled in from reference TRBV9 and TRBJ2-7): DSGVTQTPKHLITATGQRVTLRCSPRSGDLSVYWYQQSLDQGLQFLIQYYNGEERAKGNILERFSAQQFPDLHSELNLSSLELGDSALYFCASSVGGPGGEQYFGPGTRLTVT.